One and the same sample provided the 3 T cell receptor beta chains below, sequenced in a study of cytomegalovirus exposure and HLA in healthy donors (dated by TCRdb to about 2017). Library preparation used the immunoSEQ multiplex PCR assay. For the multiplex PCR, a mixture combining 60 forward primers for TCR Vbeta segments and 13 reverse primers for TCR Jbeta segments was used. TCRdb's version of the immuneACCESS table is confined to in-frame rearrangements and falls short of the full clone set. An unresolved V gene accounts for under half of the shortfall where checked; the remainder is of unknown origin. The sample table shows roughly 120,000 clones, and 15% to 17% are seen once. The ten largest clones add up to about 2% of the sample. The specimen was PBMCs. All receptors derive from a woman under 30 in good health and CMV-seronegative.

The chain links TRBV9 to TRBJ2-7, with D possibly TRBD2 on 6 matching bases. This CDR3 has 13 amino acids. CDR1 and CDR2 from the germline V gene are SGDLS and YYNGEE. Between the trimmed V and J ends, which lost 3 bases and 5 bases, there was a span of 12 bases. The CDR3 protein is CASSASGFNEQYF. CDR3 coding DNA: TGTGCCAGCAGCGCAAGCGGGTTCAACGAGCAGTACTTC.

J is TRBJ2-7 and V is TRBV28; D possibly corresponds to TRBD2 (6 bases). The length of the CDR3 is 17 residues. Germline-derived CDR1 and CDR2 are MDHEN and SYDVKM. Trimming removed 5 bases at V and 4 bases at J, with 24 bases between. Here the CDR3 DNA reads TGTGCCAGCAGTCTCACCGACAGCCGGGGGTTCCTTTACGAGCAGTACTTC. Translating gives CASSLTDSRGFLYEQYF.

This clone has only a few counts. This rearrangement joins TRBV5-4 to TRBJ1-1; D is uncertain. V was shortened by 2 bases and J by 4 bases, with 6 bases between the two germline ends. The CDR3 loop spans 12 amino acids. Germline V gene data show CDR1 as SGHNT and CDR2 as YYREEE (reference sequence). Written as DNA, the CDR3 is TGTGCCAGCAGCTTTATATCCACTGAAGCTTTCTTT. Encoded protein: CASSFISTEAFF.